This record looks at one T cell receptor (beta chain) sequence and its context. Its antigen is unknown. TCRdb reprocessed the 5' RACE reads with MiXCR, giving one entry per CDR3 protein. Of some 220,000 distinct CDR3 sequences in the sample, around 8% were seen once. The CDR3 runs to 14 residues. V gave up 5 bases and J gave up 7 bases, with 14 bases separating them. Germline lookup yields CDR1 LNHNV and CDR2 YYDKDF (reference sequence). This sample was included in a study of CD8 T cells in ankylosing spondylitis. Study outcomes and limitations: Seemingly characteristic of ankylosing spondylitis blood was a TCR beta motif consisting of roughly 8 highly homologous variants. According to the report, clones linked to the disease were significantly enriched in matched synovial fluid samples taken from ankylosing spondylitis patients.

The sequenced sample consisted of blood, either unsorted or a sorted T cell fraction (not recorded which). The source of this sequence is a female donor with ankylosing spondylitis or in good health (not recorded which). The gene calls are TRBV15 and TRBJ2-2, with D perhaps matching TRBD1 (6 bases). CDR3: CATSAAGANGELFF. CDR3 in DNA: TGTGCCACCAGCGCGGCAGGGGCGAACGGGGAGCTGTTTTTT.